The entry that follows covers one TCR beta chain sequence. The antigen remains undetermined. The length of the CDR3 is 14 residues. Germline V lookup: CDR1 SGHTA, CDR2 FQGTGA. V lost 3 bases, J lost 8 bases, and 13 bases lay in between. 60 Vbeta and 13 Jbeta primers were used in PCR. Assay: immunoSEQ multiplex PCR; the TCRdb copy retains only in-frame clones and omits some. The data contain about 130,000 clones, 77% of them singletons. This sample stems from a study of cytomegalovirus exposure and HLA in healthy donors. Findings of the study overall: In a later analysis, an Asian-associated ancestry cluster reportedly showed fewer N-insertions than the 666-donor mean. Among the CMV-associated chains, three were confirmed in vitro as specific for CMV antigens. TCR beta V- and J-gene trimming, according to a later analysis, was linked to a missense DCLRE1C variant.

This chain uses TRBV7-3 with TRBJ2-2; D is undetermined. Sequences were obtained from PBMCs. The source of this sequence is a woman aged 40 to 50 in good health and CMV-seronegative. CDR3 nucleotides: TGTGCCAGCAGCTTGGCCCTACAGACAGGGGAGCTGTTTTTT. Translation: CASSLALQTGELFF.